The present T cell receptor (beta chain) was sequenced within a study of cytomegalovirus exposure and HLA in healthy donors. The CDR3 covers 13 residues. V was pared by 3 bases and J by 3 bases, with 8 bases between. Germline V lookup: CDR1 SNHLY, CDR2 FYNNEI. Comments on this clone: This sample also contains other DNA sequences that code for the same CDR3.

The PCR ran on 60 Vbeta and 13 Jbeta primers. Per the study methods: An analysis performed later counted roughly 80 million unique TCR beta chains (approximately 12 million of them shared). Only in-frame clones appear in the TCRdb table, and some are missing; sequencing was by immunoSEQ multiplex PCR. That table gives V, J and clone size, and the DNA gave D and trimming. The table has roughly 180,000 clones, 77% seen once. Sequenced material: PBMCs. The sequence was obtained from a man younger than 35 in good health and CMV-seronegative. The chain couples TRBV2 to TRBJ2-5; no clear D gene. CDR3 bases: TGTGCCAGCAGTGACGCCAGTAAAGAGACCCAGTACTTC. This translates into CASSDASKETQYF.